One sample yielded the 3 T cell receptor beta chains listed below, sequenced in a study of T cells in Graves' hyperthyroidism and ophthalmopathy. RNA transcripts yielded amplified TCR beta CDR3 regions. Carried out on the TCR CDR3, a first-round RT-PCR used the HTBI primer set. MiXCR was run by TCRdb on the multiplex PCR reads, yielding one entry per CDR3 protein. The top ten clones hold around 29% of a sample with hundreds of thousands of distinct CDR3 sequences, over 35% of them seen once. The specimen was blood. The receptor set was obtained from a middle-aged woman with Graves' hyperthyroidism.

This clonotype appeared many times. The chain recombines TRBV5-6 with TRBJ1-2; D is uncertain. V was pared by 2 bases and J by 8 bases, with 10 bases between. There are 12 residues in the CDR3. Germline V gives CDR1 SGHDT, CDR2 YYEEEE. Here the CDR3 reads CASSLLIGGYTF. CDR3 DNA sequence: TGTGCCAGCAGCTTATTGATCGGAGGCTACACCTTC. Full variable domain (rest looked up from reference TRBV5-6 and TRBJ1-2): DAGVTQSPTHLIKTRGQQVTLRCSPKSGHDTVSWYQQALGQGPQFIFQYYEEEERQRGNFPDRFSGHQFPNYSSELNVNALLLGDSALYLCASSLLIGGYTFGSGTRLTVV.

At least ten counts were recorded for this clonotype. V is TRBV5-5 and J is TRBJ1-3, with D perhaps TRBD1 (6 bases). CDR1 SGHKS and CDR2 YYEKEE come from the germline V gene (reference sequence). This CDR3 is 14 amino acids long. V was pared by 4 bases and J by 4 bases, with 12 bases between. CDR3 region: CASSPRGTGNTIYF. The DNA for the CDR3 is TGTGCCAGCAGCCCGAGGGGGACGGGAAACACCATATATTTT.

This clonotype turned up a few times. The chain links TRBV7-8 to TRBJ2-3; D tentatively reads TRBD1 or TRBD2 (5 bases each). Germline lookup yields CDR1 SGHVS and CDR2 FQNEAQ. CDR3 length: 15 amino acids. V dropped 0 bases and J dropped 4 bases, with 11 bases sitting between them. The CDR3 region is CASSLAGTLADTQYF. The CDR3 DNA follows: TGTGCCAGCAGCTTAGCGGGGACCCTAGCAGATACGCAGTATTTT.